This TCR beta chain was documented in a study of Ad26.COV2.S vaccination and SARS-CoV-2 variants (dated by TCRdb to the early 2020s). A note on the overall study: Vaccine-arm donors were drawn from COV1001, a multicentre, randomized, double-blind, placebo-controlled phase I-IIa trial of Ad26.COV2.S in healthy adults. Ad26.COV2.S was administered intramuscularly at 5 x 10^10 or 1 x 10^11 viral particles, either as a single shot or as two shots given 56 days apart. The specificity and breadth of SARS-CoV-2-reactive T cell receptors after Ad26.COV2.S vaccination were assessed by TCRbeta repertoire sequencing. A total of around 32 samples were included in the TCR-sequenced set, comprising around 19 Ad26.COV2.S vaccine recipients, 5 placebo recipients and 8 SARS-CoV-2 convalescent individuals. Trial participants were randomized into five groups of five: low-dose or high-dose Ad26.COV2.S given once or twice, or placebo on both occasions. Investigators did not know the trial group allocation while performing experiments and assessing outcomes. The full study reports these points: According to the authors, total T cell responses may have been underestimated by the TCR breadth and depth analyses. The study was not powered for comparison of responses between vaccine doses or regimens. Non-spike TCR breadth was comparable between vaccine and placebo recipients, consistent with the vaccine containing only spike. After vaccination, substantial breadth of spike-specific CD8+ and CD4+ T cell responses was reported. Spike-specific TCR breadth was higher in Ad26.COV2.S recipients than in placebo recipients (P = 0.0014).

Remarks on this clone: Its antigen is still unknown. Base qualities are not at hand, and no much larger clone is one base apart.

The immunoSEQ Assay was used to sequence TCRbeta CDR3 regions. After extraction, genomic DNA underwent amplification by bias-controlled multiplex PCR, followed by high-throughput sequencing. The authors' analysis ran thus. Collapsing and filtering of sequences were performed to quantify the absolute abundance of each unique TCRbeta CDR3 region. T cell fraction was estimated by normalizing TCRbeta template counts to usable DNA, with usable DNA measured through amplification of reference genes found in all nucleated cells. Repertoire TCRs were annotated as SARS-CoV-2-specific when V gene, CDR3 amino acid sequence and J gene were exactly matched to a known reactive TCR set. The reference SARS-CoV-2 TCR set was obtained from MIRA and was filtered for enrichment in COVID-19-positive ImmuneCODE repertoires, whereby public or cross-reactive TCRs were removed. Using the MIRA antigens, annotated TCRs were further analysed by specific ORF or by position within an ORF. Depth was the summed frequency of annotated unique rearrangements, while breadth was defined as annotated unique rearrangements over total unique productive rearrangements. Group comparisons of TCR breadth used two-sided Wilcoxon rank-sum tests. As stored in TCRdb, this immuneACCESS dataset retains in-frame rearrangements with V and J assigned. A fraction of the clones does not appear; measured against another copy, unresolved V genes explain less than half of the discrepancy, and the remainder lacks a known reason. The V and J calls and clone size are taken from that table; D and trimming were inferred from the DNA. Within this sample are around 420,000 clones, with roughly 90% of them counted one time only. The top ten constitute less than 4.5% of the sample.

CDR1 and CDR2 were assigned from the germline V gene as MNHEY and SVGEGT. Including the terminal cysteine and phenylalanine, the CDR3 comprises 16 residues. Of all the DNA, just the CDR3 is kept, 48 bases in frame from base 1. Trimming takes 5 bases off V and 0 bases off J; junction bases not matched to a gene: 10. The treatment or condition label here, explained by the study, means: about 20 received Ad26.COV2.S at low or high dose, single or two shots; several received placebo; per-sample allocation not given. For vaccine and placebo recipients, repertoires were sequenced using samples collected on day 63 after the first injection. Between 29 July and 7 August 2020, Cohort 1b enrolled 20 to 30 adults aged 18-55 years at one site in Boston, USA. Ad26.COV2.S consisted of a replication-incompetent adenovirus type 26 vector by which a prefusion-stabilized SARS-CoV-2 spike protein from the original Wuhan strain was expressed.

Recombination joined TRBV6-2 or TRBV6-3 with TRBJ2-7; a stretch of 7 junction bases matches TRBD1. The sequence came from a person aged 18 to 65 who received the Ad26.COV2.S COVID-19 vaccine or a placebo. The specimen was peripheral blood, collected in a trial of Ad26.COV2.S vaccine versus placebo. The CDR3 region reads CASSAPSGTDSYEQYF. Read as DNA, the sequence is TGTGCCAGCAGTGCACCCTCGGGGACAGACTCCTACGAGCAGTACTTC.